This T cell receptor (beta chain) was sequenced for a study of T-cell memory formation after mild COVID-19. As for the study in general: Largely, the TCR clusters proved donor specific. Whole-study results and caveats: From day 15 to 85, contracting clones were balanced between CD4 and CD8, whereas later expanders leaned toward CD4+. Contracting clones localized mainly to CM and EM when CD4+ and mainly to EMRA when CD8+.

5'RACE with constant-segment primers yielded barcoded, UMI-tagged TCR alpha and TCR beta cDNA libraries. TCRdb itself ran the 5' RACE reads through MiXCR, one entry per CDR3 protein. The data contain 300,000 or so distinct CDR3 sequences, around 15% of them seen just once; the ten biggest clones take up less than 30%. Of note for this clonotype: Antigen specificity is unknown.

Germline V lookup: CDR1 SEHNR, CDR2 FQNEAQ (reference sequence). The CDR3 consists of 15 residues. Trimming shortened V by 0 bases and J by 4 bases, and 12 bases separated the two germline ends. The sequence was collected from a man aged 18 to 35 who had mild COVID-19 (a few samples of this study predate the infection). Cell type and time point are not known. V and J are TRBV7-9 and TRBJ1-1; no clear D. Sequencing was performed on PBMCs or a T cell subset sorted from them (not recorded which). The CDR3 reads CASSLASTSRTEAFF. The CDR3 nucleotides read TGTGCCAGCAGCTTAGCCTCCACATCCCGCACTGAAGCTTTCTTT. The variable domain in full, with the rest retrieved from reference TRBV7-9 and TRBJ1-1, is DTGVSQNPRHKITKRGQNVTFRCDPISEHNRLYWYRQTLGQGPEFLTYFQNEAQLEKSRLLSDRFSAERPKGSFSTLEIQRTEQGDSAMYLCASSLASTSRTEAFFGQGTRLTVV.